These 16 T cell receptor beta chains were sequenced from one sample in a study of T cells in Graves' hyperthyroidism and ophthalmopathy. The TCR beta CDR3 regions underwent amplification using RNA transcripts as the source. HTBI primers drove first-round RT-PCR of the TCR CDR3. TCRdb re-called the multiplex PCR reads through MiXCR, storing one row per CDR3 protein. This table has 200,000 to 250,000 distinct CDR3 sequences, approximately 24% appearing once. The source material was blood. These receptor sequences come from a woman aged 40 to 50 with Graves' ophthalmopathy.

In this sample, this clonotype is medium-sized (0.01 to 0.1%). The chain employs TRBV28 and TRBJ2-5, with D uncertain. V was trimmed by 3 bases and J by 2 bases, leaving 13 bases between them. This CDR3 has 15 residues. Germline loops: CDR1 MDHEN, CDR2 SYDVKM. This CDR3 is CASSLEGNGQETQYF. The CDR3 DNA reads TGTGCCAGCAGTTTGGAAGGGAATGGGCAAGAGACCCAGTACTTC. The full variable domain, its missing parts supplied by reference TRBV28 and TRBJ2-5, is DVKVTQSSRYLVKRTGEKVFLECVQDMDHENMFWYRQDPGLGLRLIYFSYDVKMKEKGDIPEGYSVSREKKERFSLILESASTNQTSMYLCASSLEGNGQETQYFGPGTRLLVL.

The sample holds a few counts of this clonotype. V is TRBV5-5 and J is TRBJ2-7; TRBD2 matches 10 bases. The CDR3 is 16 residues long. Germline lookup yields CDR1 SGHKS and CDR2 YYEKEE (reference sequence). V gave up 7 bases and J gave up 2 bases; unmatched junction bases: 12. The CDR3 nucleotides are TGTGCCAGCGGCCCAGTAGCGGGAGGCCGTGCCTACGAGCAGTACTTC. It encodes CASGPVAGGRAYEQYF.

This clonotype has ten or more counts. The chain links TRBV7-9 to TRBJ2-2; D remains unclear. Germline V gene data show CDR1 as SEHNR and CDR2 as FQNEAQ (reference sequence). The CDR3 has 13 amino acids. The V end was cut by 6 bases, the J end by 7 bases, with 12 bases between. CDR3 in amino acids: CASRPVSGGELFF. The CDR3 nucleotides read TGTGCCAGCAGACCCGTGTCGGGCGGGGAGCTGTTTTTT.

This clonotype showed up just a few times. Given a much more abundant clone one base away, this may be a read error. The rearrangement links TRBV10-3 to TRBJ2-3; TRBD1 agrees at 9 bases. The CDR3 sequence is 15 residues long. The V and J ends lost 7 bases and 5 bases, in that order; junction bases with no gene match: 10. CDR1 and CDR2 (germline): ENHRY, SYGVKD. CDR3 residues: CAINPGTGIRDTQYF. DNA for the CDR3: TGTGCCATCAACCCTGGGACAGGGATTAGAGATACGCAGTATTTT.

The genes are TRBV6-2 or TRBV6-3 and TRBJ1-2; 8 nucleotides align to TRBD1. CDR3 length: 14 residues. Germline CDR1 is MNHEY and CDR2 is SVGEGT. Trimming removed 2 bases from V and 4 bases from J; junction bases left unmatched: 3. CDR3: CASSYQGASYGYTF. The CDR3 DNA is TGTGCCAGCAGTTACCAGGGGGCGAGCTATGGCTACACCTTC.

In its sample, this clonotype was seen many times. The chain joins TRBV6-5 to TRBJ2-2; 9 bases align to TRBD1. In germline, CDR1 is MNHEY, CDR2 SVGAGI. This CDR3 has 15 amino acids. V shed 5 bases and J 6 bases; nucleotides not matched to a gene: 7. The CDR3 sequence is CASSLRQGGAGELFF. The CDR3 bases are TGTGCCAGCAGTCTCCGACAGGGGGGGGCCGGGGAGCTGTTTTTT.

Many counts were recorded for this clonotype. The chain is built from TRBV24-1 and TRBJ1-5, with a possible D match to TRBD1 (5 bases). CDR1 and CDR2 (germline): KGHDR, SFDVKD. With 11 bases removed from V and 4 bases from J, the gap between germline ends came to 11 bases. This CDR3 spans 12 amino acids. The CDR3 DNA reads as TGTGCCATCCAGGGTCGGAATCAGCCCCAGCATTTT. Translation gives CAIQGRNQPQHF.

At least ten counts were recorded for this clonotype. The rearrangement uses TRBV9 and TRBJ2-7, with D possibly matching TRBD2 (5 bases). CDR3 length: 16 residues. Trimming took off 4 bases at V and 0 bases at J, with 17 bases between the two ends. Germline values: CDR1 SGDLS, CDR2 YYNGEE. The CDR3 here is CASSPLPGFSSYEQYF. For the CDR3, the DNA is TGTGCCAGCAGCCCATTACCGGGGTTCAGCTCCTACGAGCAGTACTTC.

This clonotype was counted many times. The genes are TRBV10-3 and TRBJ2-6, with TRBD1 matching 9 bases. The junction had 7 bases not matched to a gene; V was cut back by 6 bases and J by 4 bases. Germline loops: CDR1 ENHRY, CDR2 SYGVKD. The CDR3 is 16 residues long. CDR3 DNA: TGTGCCATCAGGGGACAGGGCCTAACCGGGGCCAACGTCCTGACTTTC. This encodes CAIRGQGLTGANVLTF.

This clonotype was detected ten times or more. This may be a read error: a much more frequent sequence differs by one nucleotide. The chain recombines TRBV12-3 or TRBV12-4 with TRBJ2-7; D is unclear. The CDR3 extends over 14 amino acids. Written as DNA, the CDR3 is TGTGCCAGCAGTCCTCATCGTACCACCTACGGGCAGTACTTC. Translating gives CASSPHRTTYGQYF.

The chain couples TRBV6-1 to TRBJ2-5; 7 bases map to TRBD1. The CDR3 runs 12 residues. The junction had 2 bases not matched to a gene; V was cut back by 6 bases and J by 4 bases. Germline CDR1 and CDR2: MNHNS and SASEGT. The CDR3 bases are TGTGCCAGCAGCGGACAGGTAGAGACCCAGTACTTC. Translation: CASSGQVETQYF.

V gene TRBV7-3 combines with J gene TRBJ2-6; 8 nucleotides align to TRBD2. CDR1 SGHTA and CDR2 FQGTGA come from the germline V gene. The ends lost 5 bases at V and 4 bases at J; junction bases unmatched: 4. The CDR3 loop spans 15 amino acids. The CDR3 reads CASSPGGAGANVLTF. The DNA of the CDR3 is TGTGCCAGCAGCCCGGGGGGGGCCGGGGCCAACGTCCTGACTTTC.

This clonotype has ten or more counts. V usage is TRBV30 and J usage is TRBJ1-2; the D is unclear. CDR3 size: 13 residues. Trimming removed 3 bases at V and 1 base at J, with 9 bases between. Per germline, CDR1 GTSNPN and CDR2 SVGIG (reference sequence). CDR3 coding DNA: TGTGCCTGGAGGCAGGCGGTTAACTATGGCTACACCTTC. This sequence encodes CAWRQAVNYGYTF.

The sample holds many counts of this clonotype. V and J are TRBV6-1 and TRBJ2-7; TRBD1 matches 9 bases. Germline CDR1 MNHNS, CDR2 SASEGT. The CDR3 has 15 amino acids. The ends lost 0 bases at V and 2 bases at J; junction bases unmatched: 2. The CDR3 DNA follows: TGTGCCAGCAGTGAAGCGGACAGGGGCACCTACGAGCAGTACTTC. It yields the protein CASSEADRGTYEQYF.

This clonotype showed up many times. The J gene is TRBJ2-2, the V gene TRBV5-1; D gene uncertain. Trimming pared 0 bases from V and 4 bases from J, leaving 10 bases between. CDR1 and CDR2 (germline): SGHRS, YFSETQ. CDR3 length: 15 amino acids. In nucleotides, the CDR3 is TGCGCCAGCAGCTTGGACGGCCGGGCCACCGGGGAGCTGTTTTTT. Translating gives CASSLDGRATGELFF.

In this sample, this clonotype turned up many times. V usage is TRBV13 and J usage is TRBJ1-1, with a possible D match to TRBD1 (6 bases). This CDR3 has 13 amino acids. Trimming took off 3 bases at V and 6 bases at J, with 11 bases between the two ends. Germline V gene data show CDR1 as PRHDT and CDR2 as FYEKMQ (reference sequence). The CDR3 sequence is CASSFTGSAEAFF. CDR3 DNA: TGTGCCAGCAGCTTCACAGGGTCCGCTGAAGCTTTCTTT.